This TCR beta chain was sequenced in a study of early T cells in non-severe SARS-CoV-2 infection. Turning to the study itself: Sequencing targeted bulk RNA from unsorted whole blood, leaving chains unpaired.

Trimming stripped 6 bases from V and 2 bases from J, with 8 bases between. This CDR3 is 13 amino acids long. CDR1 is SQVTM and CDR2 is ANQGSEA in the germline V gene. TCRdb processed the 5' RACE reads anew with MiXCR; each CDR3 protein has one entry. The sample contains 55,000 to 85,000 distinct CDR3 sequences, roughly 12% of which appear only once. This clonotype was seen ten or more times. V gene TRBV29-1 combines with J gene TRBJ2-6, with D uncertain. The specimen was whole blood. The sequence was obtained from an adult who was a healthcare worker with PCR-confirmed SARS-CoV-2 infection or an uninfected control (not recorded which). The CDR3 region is CSVAKPGANVLTF. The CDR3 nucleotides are TGCAGCGTAGCAAAGCCTGGGGCCAACGTCCTGACTTTC.